The rows below give T cell receptor beta chains drawn from one sample of a study of blood T cell repertoires in COVID-19. TCRdb's copy holds only in-frame clones and misses some; the assay was immunoSEQ multiplex PCR. The sample has 150,000 to 200,000 clones; 88% are singletons. Specimen: PBMCs or T cells enriched from blood (not recorded which). These receptors all come from a woman in her fifties or sixties who had recovered from COVID-19. Both conserved end residues are part of each CDR3. Each record gives: J gene, clone size, V gene, D gene, CDR3 DNA, CDR3 protein. D genes are given only for firm matches. Expanded clones get a size class; other rows say once, few or many, or leave the size out.

j_call: TRBJ1-6
clone_size: NA
v_call: TRBV7-2
d_call: NA
cdr3_nt: TGTGCCAGCAGCCCTAACAGGGCTGGATCCTATAATTCACCCCTCCACTTT
cdr3_aa: CASSPNRAGSYNSPLHF

j_call: TRBJ1-1
clone_size: NA
v_call: TRBV6-1
d_call: NA
cdr3_nt: TGTGCCAGCAGTGACGAACAGTTTATGAACACTGAAGCTTTCTTT
cdr3_aa: CASSDEQFMNTEAFF

j_call: TRBJ1-4
clone_size: NA
v_call: TRBV7-2
d_call: NA
cdr3_nt: TGTGCCAGCAGCCCGACGGGGGGCCTCGGTGAAAAACTGTTTTTT
cdr3_aa: CASSPTGGLGEKLFF

j_call: TRBJ2-1
clone_size: once
v_call: TRBV6-1
d_call: TRBD1
cdr3_nt: TGTGCCAGCAGTGAATTGTTCGGTGTGGGGACAGGGGTGGCCAATGAGCAGTTCTTC
cdr3_aa: CASSELFGVGTGVANEQFF

j_call: TRBJ2-5
clone_size: NA
v_call: TRBV27
d_call: TRBD2
cdr3_nt: TGTGCCAGCACTAAGGGGACTAGCGGGGGGGCTCGGGAGACCCAGTACTTC
cdr3_aa: CASTKGTSGGARETQYF

j_call: TRBJ2-2
clone_size: NA
v_call: TRBV5-4
d_call: TRBD1
cdr3_nt: TGTGCCAGCAGCTTCGGACAGGGGGCCGGGGAGCTGTTTTTT
cdr3_aa: CASSFGQGAGELFF

j_call: TRBJ1-2
clone_size: NA
v_call: TRBV2
d_call: TRBD1
cdr3_nt: TGTGCCAGCAGTGAATTCCGGACAGGGGACTACACCTTC
cdr3_aa: CASSEFRTGDYTF

j_call: TRBJ2-3
clone_size: NA
v_call: TRBV9
d_call: NA
cdr3_nt: TGTGCCAGCAGCGTATCAGTCCCCACAGATACGCAGTATTTT
cdr3_aa: CASSVSVPTDTQYF

j_call: TRBJ2-7
clone_size: NA
v_call: TRBV5-4
d_call: NA
cdr3_nt: TGTGCCAGCAGCTTGGAGAGCCGGGGGAGGGAGCAGTACTTC
cdr3_aa: CASSLESRGREQYF

j_call: TRBJ1-6
clone_size: NA
v_call: TRBV20-1
d_call: NA
cdr3_nt: TGCAGTGCTAGTTCCCACATCAGGGTAGACAATTCACCCCTCCACTTT
cdr3_aa: CSASSHIRVDNSPLHF

j_call: TRBJ2-7
clone_size: NA
v_call: TRBV7-6
d_call: TRBD1
cdr3_nt: TGTGCCAGCACGACGCGGGACAGGCCCTACGAGCAGTACTTC
cdr3_aa: CASTTRDRPYEQYF

j_call: TRBJ2-5
clone_size: once
v_call: TRBV2
d_call: TRBD2
cdr3_nt: TGTGCCAGCAGTGGACTAGCGGGGGCCCAAGAGACCCAGTACTTC
cdr3_aa: CASSGLAGAQETQYF

j_call: TRBJ1-2
clone_size: NA
v_call: TRBV30
d_call: TRBD1
cdr3_nt: TGTGCCTGGACAGGGGGGTATGGCTACACCTTC
cdr3_aa: CAWTGGYGYTF

j_call: TRBJ2-1
clone_size: NA
v_call: TRBV4-3
d_call: TRBD2
cdr3_nt: TGCGCCAGCAGCTTGGCGGGGGGGCTTTATGAGCAGTTCTTC
cdr3_aa: CASSLAGGLYEQFF

j_call: TRBJ1-2
clone_size: NA
v_call: TRBV2
d_call: NA
cdr3_nt: TGTGCCAGCAGTGATTCGGCAGGGTATGGCTACACCTTC
cdr3_aa: CASSDSAGYGYTF

j_call: TRBJ2-5
clone_size: NA
v_call: TRBV30
d_call: NA
cdr3_nt: TGTGCCTGGAGTACCGGTCCTGGGACCCAGTACTTC
cdr3_aa: CAWSTGPGTQYF

j_call: TRBJ2-3
clone_size: NA
v_call: TRBV24-1
d_call: NA
cdr3_nt: TGTGCCACCGGTTCGCCTAGCCACAGCACAGATACGCAGTATTTT
cdr3_aa: CATGSPSHSTDTQYF

j_call: TRBJ2-1
clone_size: NA
v_call: TRBV24-1
d_call: NA
cdr3_nt: TGTGCCACCGCGGCGCCGGGGAATGAGCAGTTCTTC
cdr3_aa: CATAAPGNEQFF

j_call: TRBJ2-3
clone_size: NA
v_call: TRBV3-1/TRBV3-2
d_call: TRBD2
cdr3_nt: TGTGCCAGCAGCCCATATCTGTCTAGCGGGGGGGCTTGGGGCACAGATACGCAGTATTTT
cdr3_aa: CASSPYLSSGGAWGTDTQYF

j_call: TRBJ1-1
clone_size: NA
v_call: TRBV6-2/TRBV6-3
d_call: TRBD1
cdr3_nt: TGTGCCAGCAGTTACCAGGAGGGGGCAACGACTGAAGCTTTCTTT
cdr3_aa: CASSYQEGATTEAFF

j_call: TRBJ1-6
clone_size: NA
v_call: TRBV9
d_call: NA
cdr3_nt: TGTGCCAGCAGCGTAGCTACGACAGGCTCACCCCTCCACTTT
cdr3_aa: CASSVATTGSPLHF

j_call: TRBJ1-1
clone_size: NA
v_call: TRBV7-3
d_call: NA
cdr3_nt: TGTGCCAGCAGTAGTTCGGGGAACACTGAAGCTTTCTTT
cdr3_aa: CASSSSGNTEAFF

j_call: TRBJ2-1
clone_size: NA
v_call: TRBV7-9
d_call: TRBD2
cdr3_nt: TGTGCCAGCAGCTTAGAGGGACTAGCGGGGGGGCCCTCCTACAATGAGCAGTTCTTC
cdr3_aa: CASSLEGLAGGPSYNEQFF

j_call: TRBJ2-3
clone_size: NA
v_call: TRBV7-2
d_call: TRBD1
cdr3_nt: TGTGCCAGCAGCTTAGAGACAGGGGGCGGCCGGGGCGCAGATACGCAGTATTTT
cdr3_aa: CASSLETGGGRGADTQYF

j_call: TRBJ1-1
clone_size: few
v_call: TRBV19
d_call: NA
cdr3_nt: TGTGCCACTCGGTCTCGGGTCAACACTGAAGCTTTCTTT
cdr3_aa: CATRSRVNTEAFF

j_call: TRBJ2-1
clone_size: NA
v_call: TRBV2
d_call: NA
cdr3_nt: TGTGCCAGCAGTGTCCTACGACTAGTGGGGTTCTTC
cdr3_aa: CASSVLRLVGFF

j_call: TRBJ1-3
clone_size: NA
v_call: TRBV12-5
d_call: NA
cdr3_nt: TGTGCTAGTGGTTTGACCGGGACATTCTCTGGAAACACCATATATTTT
cdr3_aa: CASGLTGTFSGNTIYF

j_call: TRBJ1-5
clone_size: NA
v_call: TRBV15
d_call: NA
cdr3_nt: TGTGCCACCAATCAGGGGTCCAATCAGCCCCAGCATTTT
cdr3_aa: CATNQGSNQPQHF

j_call: TRBJ2-2
clone_size: NA
v_call: TRBV7-8
d_call: NA
cdr3_nt: TGTGCCAGCAGCCGAGACAGGCTGAACACCGGGGAGCTGTTTTTT
cdr3_aa: CASSRDRLNTGELFF

j_call: TRBJ2-5
clone_size: NA
v_call: TRBV4-3
d_call: TRBD2
cdr3_nt: TGCGCCAGCAGCCAAGAGCTAGCGGGGGGAGAGACCCAGTACTTC
cdr3_aa: CASSQELAGGETQYF

j_call: TRBJ2-3
clone_size: once
v_call: TRBV20-1
d_call: TRBD2
cdr3_nt: TGCAGTGCTAGTCCGGGGGGGGCTAGCCTCACCACAGATACGCAGTATTTT
cdr3_aa: CSASPGGASLTTDTQYF

j_call: TRBJ2-2
clone_size: NA
v_call: TRBV7-2
d_call: NA
cdr3_nt: TGTGCCAGCAGCTCAAGGGGTGCAGGGCGTAGGCTGGAGCTGTTTTTT
cdr3_aa: CASSSRGAGRRLELFF

j_call: TRBJ2-1
clone_size: NA
v_call: TRBV25-1
d_call: NA
cdr3_nt: TGTGCCAGCAGATCAGGTGCCTCCTACAATGAGCAGTTCTTC
cdr3_aa: CASRSGASYNEQFF

j_call: TRBJ2-7
clone_size: NA
v_call: TRBV2
d_call: TRBD1
cdr3_nt: TGTGCCAGCAGGGGTATCCGGGACAGCTCCTACGAGCAGTACTTC
cdr3_aa: CASRGIRDSSYEQYF

j_call: TRBJ1-3
clone_size: NA
v_call: TRBV7-6
d_call: TRBD1
cdr3_nt: TGTGCCAGCAGCACCTACCGGGACAGCTCTGGAAACACCATATATTTT
cdr3_aa: CASSTYRDSSGNTIYF